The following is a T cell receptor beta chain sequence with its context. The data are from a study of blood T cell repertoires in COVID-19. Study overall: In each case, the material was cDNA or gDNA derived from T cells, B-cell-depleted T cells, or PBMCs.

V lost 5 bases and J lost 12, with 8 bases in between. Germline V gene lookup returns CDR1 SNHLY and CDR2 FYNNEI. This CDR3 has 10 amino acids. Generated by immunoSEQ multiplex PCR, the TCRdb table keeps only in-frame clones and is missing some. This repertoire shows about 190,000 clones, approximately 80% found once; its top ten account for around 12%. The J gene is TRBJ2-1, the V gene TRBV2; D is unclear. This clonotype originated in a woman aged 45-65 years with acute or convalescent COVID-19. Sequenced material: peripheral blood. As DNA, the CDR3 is TGTGCCAGCAGTCCCCCCGGGCAGTTCTTC. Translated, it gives CASSPPGQFF.